This T cell receptor (beta chain) was sequenced in a study of blood T cells in healthy people across ages. Study observations and caveats: Among T cells, TCR beta diversity per million cells dropped roughly linearly as age rose.

Per the germline V gene, CDR1 is SGHRS and CDR2 is YFSETQ. The junction had 11 bases not matched to a gene; V was cut back by 6 bases and J by 7 bases. This CDR3 region has 15 residues. The authors ran a second PCR of roughly 6 to 11 cycles using a sample-barcoded 5' primer and a J-beta primer mix. Researchers report that each sample yielded at least 2.5 million CDR3-containing paired-end reads. TCRdb passed the 5' RACE reads through MiXCR, listing each CDR3 protein once. In the table there are more than 550,000 distinct CDR3 sequences, over 20% of which are singletons. Concerning this clonotype itself: Its target is unknown.

PBMCs were isolated at a quantity of at least 6.5 million per sample. The source of this sequence is a man aged 65 to 79 in good health. The specimen sequenced was blood. The chain combines TRBV5-1 with TRBJ2-1; 9 positions agree with TRBD2. The DNA for the CDR3 is TGCGCCAGCACTCCTAGCGGGGACCTCTGGAATGAGCAGTTCTTC. Protein: CASTPSGDLWNEQFF.